Listed here are 10 T cell receptor beta chains from one sample, sequenced in a study of identical twins. TCRdb reprocessed the 5' RACE reads via MiXCR and lists one record per CDR3 protein. The sample has roughly 1.6 million distinct CDR3 sequences, under 35% seen once. Sequenced: cord blood. Receptor source: a newborn girl in good health.

This sequence joins TRBV20-1 and TRBJ1-5; TRBD1 might be the D (6 bases). V lost 5 bases to trimming and J lost 3 bases, with 17 bases between them. The CDR3 has 15 amino acids. CDR1 is DFQATT and CDR2 is SNEGSKA in the germline V gene (reference sequence). The CDR3: CSAPKFRGLNQPQHF. The CDR3 nucleotides read TGCAGTGCTCCGAAGTTCCGGGGGCTCAATCAGCCCCAGCATTTT.

This clonotype came up a few times. V and J are TRBV28 and TRBJ2-6; tentatively, D is TRBD2 (6 bases). CDR1 is MDHEN and CDR2 is SYDVKM in the germline V gene. Deletions cut 6 bases from V and 1 base from J, with 16 bases between. This CDR3 has 17 residues. This CDR3 reads CASRGPGRRSGANVLTF. The CDR3 nucleotides are TGTGCCAGCAGAGGCCCGGGGAGGAGATCTGGGGCCAACGTCCTGACTTTC.

At least ten counts were recorded for this clonotype. The V call is TRBV12-3 or TRBV12-4, the J call TRBJ2-5; TRBD1 is a possible D gene (5 bases). This CDR3 has 14 amino acids. The germline V and J ends were trimmed by 3 bases and 3 bases, with 11 bases remaining between them. The chain's CDR3 is CASSFLFREETQYF. The CDR3 coding sequence is TGTGCCAGCAGTTTTCTTTTCAGGGAAGAGACCCAGTACTTC.

The gene calls are TRBV12-3 or TRBV12-4 and TRBJ1-5; D uncertain. The CDR3 has 13 amino acids. V lost 2 bases to trimming and J lost 7 bases, with 9 bases between them. CDR3 sequence reads: CASSLNVGQPQHF. The CDR3, as DNA: TGTGCCAGCAGTTTAAACGTGGGCCAGCCCCAGCATTTT.

The chain employs TRBV7-9 and TRBJ2-1, with 8 bases identical to TRBD1. After removal of 1 base from V and 7 bases from J, the junction contained 3 bases not matched to a gene. Germline V gene data show CDR1 as SEHNR and CDR2 as FQNEAQ (reference sequence). There are 14 residues in the CDR3. DNA for the CDR3: TGTGCCAGCAGCTTAGAGACAGGGGCTAATGAGCAGTTCTTC. Protein sequence: CASSLETGANEQFF.

The gene calls are TRBV10-2 and TRBJ2-7; 15 positions agree with TRBD2. The CDR3 is made up of 17 amino acids. J lost 4 bases, V lost 5 bases, and 9 bases had no gene match. Germline V gene data show CDR1 as WSHSY and CDR2 as SAAADI. In DNA, the CDR3 is TGCGCCAGCAGTCCTCTTGGGACTAGCGGGGGGCTTTACGAGCAGTACTTC. This gives the protein CASSPLGTSGGLYEQYF.

This clonotype has more than one count but fewer than ten. This chain uses TRBV4-1 with TRBJ2-3; D could derive from TRBD1 or TRBD2 (5 bases each). The CDR3 is 15 residues long. The germline CDR1 and CDR2 sequences are MGHRA and YSYEKL. V was trimmed by 1 base and J by 3 bases, leaving 11 bases between them. CDR3: CASSQVGARTDTQYF. As DNA, the CDR3 is TGCGCCAGCAGCCAAGTCGGGGCCAGGACAGATACGCAGTATTTT.

This clonotype has just a few counts. This rearrangement joins TRBV7-2 to TRBJ2-3; 8 nucleotides align to TRBD1. The CDR3 totals 15 residues. CDR1 SGHTA and CDR2 FQGNSA come from the germline V gene. The trim removed 3 bases at V and 10 bases at J, leaving 12 bases unmatched. The CDR3 DNA follows: TGTGCCAGCAGCTTTAGAACTAAGATACAGGGGGCGCAGTATTTT. It translates to CASSFRTKIQGAQYF.

This clonotype came up a few times. The rearrangement links TRBV20-1 to TRBJ2-7; TRBD2 matches at 9 bases. CDR3 length equals 12 residues. Germline lookup yields CDR1 DFQATT and CDR2 SNEGSKA (reference sequence). V shed 4 bases, J shed 6 bases, and the junction held 4 bases outside the gene matches. The chain's CDR3 is CSATLAGTEQYF. CDR3 in DNA: TGCAGTGCTACACTAGCGGGTACCGAGCAGTACTTC.

Only a few counts were recorded for this clonotype. The chain has TRBV5-1 and TRBJ2-3; D may be TRBD1 (6 bases). Germline V gives CDR1 SGHRS, CDR2 YFSETQ. This CDR3 is built from 16 residues. With 2 bases removed from V and 1 base from J, the gap between germline ends came to 14 bases. The CDR3 DNA follows: TGCGCCAGCAGCTTAGGACAGCTTTTGCGCACAGATACGCAGTATTTT. Amino acid sequence: CASSLGQLLRTDTQYF.